A selection of T cell receptor beta chains follows, all from one sample in a study of control samples from healthy donors and cancer patients. The assay was immunoSEQ multiplex PCR, and TCRdb's table has in-frame clones only and misses some. Of 80,000 to 85,000 clones in the sample, over 75% were seen once. Material for sequencing was blood. Source of these receptors: a woman aged 45 to 65 in good health. Each CDR3 is given with its conserved first and last residue. A D gene is named only where the DNA matches it firmly. Clone size is shown for a subset of rows, as once, few, many or a class of expanded clone.

TRBJ2-6 | NA | NA | TRBV19 | CASSSGGDVLTF | TGTGCCAGTAGTAGCGGTGGGGACGTCCTGACTTTC
TRBJ2-2 | NA | NA | TRBV19 | CATKTRNTGELFF | TGTGCCACTAAGACCCGGAACACCGGGGAGCTGTTTTTT
TRBJ2-7 | NA | NA | TRBV6-6 | CASSYSGFYEQYF | TGTGCCAGCAGTTACTCGGGGTTCTACGAGCAGTACTTC
TRBJ1-1 | NA | NA | TRBV6-5 | CGGGSVNTEAFF | TGTGGAGGCGGGTCGGTAAACACTGAAGCTTTCTTT
TRBJ2-3 | NA | NA | TRBV9 | CASSVGIERPTDTQYF | TGTGCCAGCAGCGTAGGAATCGAGCGGCCCACAGATACGCAGTATTTT
TRBJ1-5 | NA | NA | TRBV7-2 | CASTFGSQGQPQHF | TGTGCCAGCACGTTTGGGAGTCAGGGTCAGCCCCAGCATTTT
TRBJ1-2 | few | NA | TRBV9 | CASSTDSRFTGYGYTF | TGTGCCAGCAGCACTGACTCCCGTTTTACTGGGTATGGCTACACCTTC
TRBJ1-2 | NA | TRBD1 | TRBV4-1 | CASAGTGALFYGYTF | TGCGCCAGCGCTGGGACAGGAGCCCTATTCTATGGCTACACCTTC
TRBJ2-5 | NA | NA | TRBV7-9 | CASSLSVLRAETQYF | TGTGCCAGCAGCTTGAGCGTCCTCCGGGCAGAGACCCAGTACTTC
TRBJ2-1 | NA | NA | TRBV24-1 | CATSDLIHNEQFF | TGTGCCACCAGTGATTTGATACACAATGAGCAGTTCTTC
TRBJ2-1 | NA | TRBD2 | TRBV19 | CASRGLAGDNEQFF | TGTGCCAGTAGGGGACTAGCGGGGGACAATGAGCAGTTCTTC
TRBJ2-1 | NA | NA | TRBV5-1 | CASSLGDNEQFF | TGCGCCAGCAGCTTGGGGGACAATGAGCAGTTCTTC
TRBJ1-5 | NA | TRBD1 | TRBV19 | CASRGTGAPLNQPQHF | TGTGCCAGTAGGGGGACAGGGGCCCCTCTCAATCAGCCCCAGCATTTT
TRBJ2-6 | NA | NA | TRBV5-1 | CASQRRSGANVLTF | TGCGCCAGCCAACGGCGTTCGGGGGCCAACGTCCTGACTTTC
TRBJ1-4 | NA | NA | TRBV3-1/TRBV3-2 | CASSQLLGPHEKLFF | TGTGCCAGCAGCCAACTCCTAGGACCCCATGAAAAACTGTTTTTT
TRBJ2-5 | NA | NA | TRBV6-5 | CASRGTGTLETQYF | TGTGCCAGCAGGGGGACGGGGACATTAGAGACCCAGTACTTC
TRBJ1-1 | NA | NA | TRBV24-1 | CAPDTEAFF | TGTGCCCCGGACACTGAAGCTTTCTTT
TRBJ2-7 | NA | NA | TRBV5-4 | CASSLGAQYEQYF | TGTGCCAGCAGCTTGGGAGCGCAGTACGAGCAGTACTTC
TRBJ2-7 | NA | NA | TRBV6-5 | CASSYSGTVHYEQYF | TGTGCCAGCAGTTACTCGGGTACAGTTCACTACGAGCAGTACTTC
TRBJ1-6 | NA | TRBD1 | TRBV7-2 | CASSPAGGWSPLHF | TGTGCCAGCAGCCCCGCAGGGGGTTGGTCACCCCTCCACTTT
TRBJ1-5 | NA | NA | TRBV5-6 | CASSFGPDSNQPQHF | TGTGCCAGCAGCTTCGGGCCCGATAGCAATCAGCCCCAGCATTTT
TRBJ2-7 | NA | NA | TRBV7-9 | CASSVSYEQYF | TGTGCCAGCAGCGTCAGCTACGAGCAGTACTTC
TRBJ1-3 | NA | NA | TRBV5-1 | CASSLDSPRIGNTIYF | TGCGCCAGCAGCTTGGATTCCCCGCGGATTGGAAACACCATATATTTT
TRBJ1-2 | NA | TRBD1 | TRBV5-4 | CASSLVKVRGGHGYTF | TGTGCCAGCAGCCTGGTGAAGGTGAGAGGGGGCCATGGCTACACCTTC
TRBJ1-2 | NA | TRBD1 | TRBV4-2 | CASSQERAGGAGNYGYTF | TGTGCCAGCAGCCAAGAAAGGGCAGGGGGCGCGGGTAACTATGGCTACACCTTC
TRBJ2-7 | NA | TRBD2 | TRBV6-2/TRBV6-3 | CASSKMSGGGYEQYF | TGTGCCAGCAGTAAAATGTCGGGAGGTGGCTACGAGCAGTACTTC
TRBJ1-5 | NA | NA | TRBV7-9 | CASSLGPTNNQPQHF | TGTGCCAGCAGCTTAGGGCCAACGAATAATCAGCCCCAGCATTTT
TRBJ1-5 | few | NA | TRBV7-8 | CASSLVGYNQPQHF | TGTGCCAGCAGCTTAGTGGGGTACAATCAGCCCCAGCATTTT